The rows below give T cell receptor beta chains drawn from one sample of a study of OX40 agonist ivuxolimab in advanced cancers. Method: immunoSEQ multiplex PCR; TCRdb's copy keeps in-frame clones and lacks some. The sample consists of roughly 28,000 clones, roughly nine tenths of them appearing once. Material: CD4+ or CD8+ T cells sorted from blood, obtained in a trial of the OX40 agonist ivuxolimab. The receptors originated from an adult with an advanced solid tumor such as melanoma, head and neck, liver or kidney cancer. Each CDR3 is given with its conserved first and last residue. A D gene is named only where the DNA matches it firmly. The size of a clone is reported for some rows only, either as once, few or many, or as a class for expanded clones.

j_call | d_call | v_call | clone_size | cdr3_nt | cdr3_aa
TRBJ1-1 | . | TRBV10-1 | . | TGCGCCAGCAGTGGAGATGGAGCCGGCAGGTTCACTGAAGCTTTCTTT | CASSGDGAGRFTEAFF
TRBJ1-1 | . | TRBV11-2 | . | TGTGCCAGCAGCCGTTCTAATGAAGCTTTCTTT | CASSRSNEAFF
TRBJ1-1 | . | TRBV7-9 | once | TGTGCCAGCAAAAGGGGATATAGTGAAGCTTTCTTT | CASKRGYSEAFF
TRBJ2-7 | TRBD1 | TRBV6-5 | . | TGTGCCAGCAGTCCCCAGACAGGGGCCTACGAGCAGTACTTC | CASSPQTGAYEQYF
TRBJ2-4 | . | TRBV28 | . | TGTGCCAGCACCGACAGGAGTAGAGACAAAAACATTCAGTACTTC | CASTDRSRDKNIQYF
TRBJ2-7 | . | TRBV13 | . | TGTGCCAGCAGCTTAGGGGAGAGCTCCTACGAGCAGTACTTC | CASSLGESSYEQYF
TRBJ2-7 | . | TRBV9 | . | TGTGCCAGCAGCGTAGCGGGAGAGACCTACGAGCAGTACTTC | CASSVAGETYEQYF
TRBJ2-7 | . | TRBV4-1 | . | TGCGCCAGCAGCCAAGATCCTGTGACGTACGAGCAGTACTTC | CASSQDPVTYEQYF
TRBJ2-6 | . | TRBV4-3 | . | TGCGCCAGCAGCCAAAGGGATGCAGGGGCCAACGTCCTGACTTTC | CASSQRDAGANVLTF
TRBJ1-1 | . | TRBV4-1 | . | TGCGCCAGCAGCCAAGAAGCAGGGCCTGAAGCTTTCTTT | CASSQEAGPEAFF
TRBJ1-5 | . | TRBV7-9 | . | TGTGCCAGCAGCTCGACCTTTTATCAGCCCCAGCATTTT | CASSSTFYQPQHF
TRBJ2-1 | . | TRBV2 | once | TGTGCCAGCAGTGCGGGGTTGGTAGGGGTGTCCTCCTACAATGAGCAGTTCTTC | CASSAGLVGVSSYNEQFF
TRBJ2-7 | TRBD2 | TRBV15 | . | TGTGCCACCAGCAGAGATAGGCTAGCGGGAGGCTCCTACGAGCAGTACTTC | CATSRDRLAGGSYEQYF
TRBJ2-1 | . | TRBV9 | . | TGTGCCAGCAGCGCTTCGGGTTTCTCCTACAATGAGCAGTTCTTC | CASSASGFSYNEQFF
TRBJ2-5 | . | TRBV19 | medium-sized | TGTGCCAGTAGCGACGGACTAGGGGGGATCAAAGAGACCCAGTACTTC | CASSDGLGGIKETQYF
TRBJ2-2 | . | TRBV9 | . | TGTGCCAGCAGCTCCGGGACTGCTAACACCGGGGAGCTGTTTTTT | CASSSGTANTGELFF
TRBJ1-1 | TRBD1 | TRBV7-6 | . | TGTGCCAGCAGCTTAGACAGGGGAGGGCCTGAAGCTTTCTTT | CASSLDRGGPEAFF
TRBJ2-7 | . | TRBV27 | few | TGTGCCAGCAGTTTAAGACAGTCCTACGAGCAGTACTTC | CASSLRQSYEQYF
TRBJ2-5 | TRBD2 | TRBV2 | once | TGTGCCAGCAACGTACTAGCGGGGGATTTCCAAGAGACCCAGTACTTC | CASNVLAGDFQETQYF
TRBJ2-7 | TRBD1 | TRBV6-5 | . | TGTGCCAGCAGTTACGGGACAGGAGACTACGAGCAGTACTTC | CASSYGTGDYEQYF
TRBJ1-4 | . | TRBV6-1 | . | TGTGCCAGCAGTGTAGGTAAAAAACTGTTTTTT | CASSVGKKLFF
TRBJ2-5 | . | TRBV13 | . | TGTGCCAGCAGCCCTCCAATCCAAGAGACCCAGTACTTC | CASSPPIQETQYF
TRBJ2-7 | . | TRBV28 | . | TGTGCCAGCAGTTCCGCGGGAACCTACGAGCAGTACTTC | CASSSAGTYEQYF
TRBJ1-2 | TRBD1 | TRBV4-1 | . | TGCGCCAGCAGCCTACAGACAGGGGATGGCTACACCTTC | CASSLQTGDGYTF
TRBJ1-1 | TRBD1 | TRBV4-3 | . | TGCGCCAGCAGCCACGTGACAGGGGGGCAGGGGGTGAACACTGAAGCTTTCTTT | CASSHVTGGQGVNTEAFF
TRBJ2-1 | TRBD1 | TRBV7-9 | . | TGTGCCAGCAGCTTAACGGTGATCCGGGACAGCTCCTACAATGAGCAGTTCTTC | CASSLTVIRDSSYNEQFF
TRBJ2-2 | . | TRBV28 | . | TGTGCCAGCAATCGGCAGTTAGGCACCGGGGAGCTGTTTTTT | CASNRQLGTGELFF
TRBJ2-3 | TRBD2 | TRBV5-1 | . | TGCGCCAGCAGCCCTGGGACTAGCGGGAGGATAGATACGCAGTATTTT | CASSPGTSGRIDTQYF
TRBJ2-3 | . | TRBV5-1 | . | TGCGCCAGCAGCTCGGTTGGGGTACGCACAGATACGCAGTATTTT | CASSSVGVRTDTQYF
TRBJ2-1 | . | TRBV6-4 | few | TGTGCCAGCAGTGAACGCGGGACAGATCACAATGAGCAGTTCTTC | CASSERGTDHNEQFF
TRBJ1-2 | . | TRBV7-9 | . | TGTGCCAGCAGCTTATATGTCCTCGAGGGCTACACCTTC | CASSLYVLEGYTF
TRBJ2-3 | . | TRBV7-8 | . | TGTGCCAGCAGCCTCCTCAAGACAGATACGCAGTATTTT | CASSLLKTDTQYF
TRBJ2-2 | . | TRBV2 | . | TGTGCCAGCAGTGATTCTGAGACAATGCCCGGGGAGCTGTTTTTT | CASSDSETMPGELFF
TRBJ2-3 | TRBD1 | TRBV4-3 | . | TGCGCCAGCAGCCAAGATTGGACAGGGACCACAGATACGCAGTATTTT | CASSQDWTGTTDTQYF
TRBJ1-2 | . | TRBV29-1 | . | TGCAGCGTTGAAGATCTTCGTGGGTATGGCTACACCTTC | CSVEDLRGYGYTF
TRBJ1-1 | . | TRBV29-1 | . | TGCAGCGTTACGCGACAGAATATGAACACTGAAGCTTTCTTT | CSVTRQNMNTEAFF
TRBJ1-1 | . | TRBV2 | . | TGTGCCAGCAGTGAAGCCCCGGCTGAAGCTTTCTTT | CASSEAPAEAFF
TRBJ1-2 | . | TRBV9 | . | TGTGCCAGCAGCGTAGGGCCAGGGATGGACTATGGCTACACCTTC | CASSVGPGMDYGYTF
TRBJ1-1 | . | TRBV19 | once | TGTGCCAGTAAGGACCACGCGGGTAACACTGAAGCTTTCTTT | CASKDHAGNTEAFF
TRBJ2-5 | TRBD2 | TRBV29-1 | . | TGCAGCGTTGGGGCGACTAGCGGATTTCAAGAGACCCAGTACTTC | CSVGATSGFQETQYF
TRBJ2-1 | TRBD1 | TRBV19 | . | TGTGCCAGTAGCATTGACAGGGCCCTCGTCAATGAGCAGTTCTTC | CASSIDRALVNEQFF
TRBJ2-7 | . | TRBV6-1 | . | TGTGCCAGCAGTGAAGCGGCAGGCTCCTCCTACGAGCAGTACTTC | CASSEAAGSSYEQYF
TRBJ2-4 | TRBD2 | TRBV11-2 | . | TGTGCCAGCAGCTTAAGAGCGGGAGGGCGCAAAAACATTCAGTACTTC | CASSLRAGGRKNIQYF
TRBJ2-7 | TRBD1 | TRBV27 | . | TGTGCCAGCGGAGCCGGGACAGGGGGTTCCTACGAGCAGTACTTC | CASGAGTGGSYEQYF
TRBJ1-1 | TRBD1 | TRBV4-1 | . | TGCGCCAGCAGCCTCCGCCCTTCCGACAGGGGGCGCATAGGGAACACTGAAGCTTTCTTT | CASSLRPSDRGRIGNTEAFF
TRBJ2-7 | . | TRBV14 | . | TGTGCCAGCAGCCAAGATTGGTGGTACGAGCAGTACTTC | CASSQDWWYEQYF
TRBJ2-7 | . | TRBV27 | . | TGTGCCAGCAGTTTAAATCGGGTCGGGGAGCAGTACTTC | CASSLNRVGEQYF
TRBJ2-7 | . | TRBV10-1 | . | TGCGCCAGCAGCGGGGACTTAGAGAATGACTACGAGCAGTACTTC | CASSGDLENDYEQYF
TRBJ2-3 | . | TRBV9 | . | TGTGCCAGCAGCGTATCGTCAGGTACAGATACGCAGTATTTT | CASSVSSGTDTQYF
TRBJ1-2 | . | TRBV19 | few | TGTGCCAGCGGGGCCTCCCGTCTCTATGGCTACACCTTC | CASGASRLYGYTF
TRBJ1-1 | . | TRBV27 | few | TGTGCCAGCAGTTATACAGGGAACACTGAAGCTTTCTTT | CASSYTGNTEAFF
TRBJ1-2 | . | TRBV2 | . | TGTGCCAGCAGTGGGTCCGGGACTGGCTACACCTTC | CASSGSGTGYTF
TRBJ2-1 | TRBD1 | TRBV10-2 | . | TGCGCCAGCGGACAGGGCTCCTACAATGAGCAGTTCTTC | CASGQGSYNEQFF
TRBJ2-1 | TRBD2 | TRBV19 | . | TGTGCCAGTAGTATACGACAGGGACTAGCCCGCATTATAGACAATGAGCAGTTCTTC | CASSIRQGLARIIDNEQFF
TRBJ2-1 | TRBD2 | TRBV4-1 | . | TGCGCCAGCAGCCACCCGTTTAGCGGGAGCGGATACAATGAGCAGTTCTTC | CASSHPFSGSGYNEQFF
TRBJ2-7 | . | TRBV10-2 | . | TGCGCCAGCAGTGAGTCAATGTTGCCAGCGACTCAGCCAGACTACGAGCAGTACTTC | CASSESMLPATQPDYEQYF
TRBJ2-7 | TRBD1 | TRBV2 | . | TGTGCCAGCAGTGATTCACAGGGGGGACTCTACGAGCAGTACTTC | CASSDSQGGLYEQYF
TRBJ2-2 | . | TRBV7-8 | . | TGTGCCAGCAGCTTAGTGGGGAACACCGGGGAGCTGTTTTTT | CASSLVGNTGELFF
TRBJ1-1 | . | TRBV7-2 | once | TGTGCCAGCAGGCCTAATGTAGAGGCCTTGAACACTGAAGCTTTCTTT | CASRPNVEALNTEAFF